This passage covers 30 T cell receptor beta chains from one sample sequenced in a study of CD8+ T cells in alopecia areata. Extracted from the samples, RNA was reverse transcribed into cDNA to serve as the sequencing template. TCRdb's copy holds only in-frame clones and misses some; the assay was immunoSEQ multiplex PCR. Seen here are about 190,000 clones, about three fifths observed once, and the top ten hold about 1.3%. Stated treatment: oral pan-JAK inhibitor, 5-10 mg twice daily. The source material was CD4+ T cells sorted from blood, sampled between weeks 47 and 50, from a patient treated with tofacitinib. The receptor source for this set is a human donor with alopecia areata.

Points on this clone: This sample also contains other DNA sequences that code for the same CDR3. This chain links TRBV11-2 with TRBJ2-1, with D tentatively TRBD1 or TRBD2 (6 bases each). The CDR3 is 12 residues long. V lost 3 bases and J 10 bases, leaving 10 bases between the germline ends. Looked up from germline, CDR1 is SGHAT and CDR2 is FQNNGV. As DNA, the CDR3 is TGTGCCAGCAGCTTGGGGGCGGGGGAGCAGTTCTTC. Protein product: CASSLGAGEQFF.

This rearrangement joins TRBV4-1 to TRBJ2-6, with D perhaps TRBD2 (5 bases). Trimming pared 1 base from V and 2 bases from J, leaving 6 bases between. The CDR3 is 15 residues long. Germline-derived CDR1 and CDR2 are MGHRA and YSYEKL. CDR3 nucleotides: TGCGCCAGCAGCCAAGCCGGGGCTGGGGCCAACGTCCTGACTTTC. Translating gives CASSQAGAGANVLTF.

The V call is TRBV5-6, the J call TRBJ2-7; D gene ambiguous. This CDR3 has 13 residues. Germline lookup yields CDR1 SGHDT and CDR2 YYEEEE. V gave up 4 bases and J gave up 6 bases, with 14 bases separating them. The CDR3 bases are TGTGCCAGCAGCCTCAGTCCCACGGGCGAGCAGTACTTC. It specifies CASSLSPTGEQYF.

This clone was counted ten times or more. The rearrangement links TRBV11-1 to TRBJ2-1; no firm D call. The length of the CDR3 is 17 residues. Trimming removed 6 bases from V and 6 bases from J, with 24 bases in between. Germline CDR1 SGHAT, CDR2 FQDESV (reference sequence). CDR3: CASRRLGIANSPNEQFF. Here the CDR3 DNA reads TGTGCCAGCAGACGCCTGGGAATAGCCAATTCTCCCAATGAGCAGTTCTTC.

This clone was counted only a few times. The V and J genes are TRBV29-1 and TRBJ1-1; 7 bases map to TRBD1. V shed 7 bases and J 3 bases; nucleotides not matched to a gene: 5. This CDR3 is built from 12 residues. The germline V gene has CDR1 SQVTM and CDR2 ANQGSEA. This CDR3 reads CSGQTGDTEAFF. For the CDR3, the DNA is TGCAGCGGACAAACAGGGGACACTGAAGCTTTCTTT.

This clone was seen more than once but under ten times. This chain uses TRBV6-5 with TRBJ1-2; TRBD1 is a possible D gene (5 bases). The germline V gene has CDR1 MNHEY and CDR2 SVGAGI. V lost 5 bases, J lost 6 bases, and 10 bases lay in between. This CDR3 has 12 residues. The CDR3 region is CASSRWGHGYTF. DNA of the CDR3: TGTGCCAGCAGTCGTTGGGGCCATGGCTACACCTTC.

J is TRBJ2-6 and V is TRBV5-1, with D perhaps TRBD1 (6 bases). The V and J ends lost 5 bases and 0 bases respectively, with 15 bases between them. The CDR3 runs to 17 residues. CDR1 SGHRS and CDR2 YFSETQ come from the germline V gene. CDR3 bases: TGCGCCAGCAGTTCCAGGACAGCGAGCTCTGGGGCCAACGTCCTGACTTTC. This translates into CASSSRTASSGANVLTF.

The rearrangement links TRBV6-6 to TRBJ1-6, with unresolved D. The CDR3 runs 14 residues. Germline lookup yields CDR1 MNHNY and CDR2 SVGAGI (reference sequence). V was trimmed by 6 bases and J by 9 bases, leaving 15 bases between them. The CDR3 sequence is CASSLKGVSSPLHF. The DNA of the CDR3 is TGTGCCAGCAGCTTGAAGGGTGTTAGTTCACCCCTCCACTTT.

This chain uses TRBV15 with TRBJ1-1; TRBD1 is a possible D gene (5 bases). V was trimmed by 4 bases and J by 4 bases, leaving 16 bases between them. CDR1 and CDR2 from the germline V gene are LNHNV and YYDKDF (reference sequence). CDR3 length: 15 amino acids. CDR3 sequence reads: CATSIALGVVTEAFF. In DNA form, the CDR3 reads TGTGCCACCAGCATAGCGCTAGGGGTGGTCACTGAAGCTTTCTTT.

Here the CDR3 reads CASTLGVSRGEKLFF. The DNA for the CDR3 is TGTGCCAGCACCCTAGGGGTGTCCCGGGGTGAAAAACTGTTTTTT. The chain links TRBV7-8 to TRBJ1-4; D possibly corresponds to TRBD1 (5 bases). The CDR3 totals 15 residues. Germline V gives CDR1 SGHVS, CDR2 FQNEAQ. V lost 7 bases, J lost 7 bases, and 19 bases lay in between.

The CDR3 region has the DNA TGCACCACTTCCCAAGGGGTTGAAGCTTTCTTT. It is translated as CTTSQGVEAFF. The chain recombines TRBV29-1 with TRBJ1-1; a weak D match, TRBD1 (5 bases). This CDR3 comprises 11 residues. Germline V lookup: CDR1 SQVTM, CDR2 ANQGSEA. The whole variable domain, remainder taken from reference TRBV29-1 and TRBJ1-1, is SAVISQKPSRDICQRGTSLTIQCQVDSQVTMMFWYRQQPGQSLTLIATANQGSEATYESGFVIDKFPISRPNLTFSTLTVSNMSPEDSSIYLCTTSQGVEAFFGQGTRLTVV.

This clone was seen only a few times. The genes are TRBV29-1 and TRBJ1-2; 7 nucleotides match TRBD1. The V and J ends lost 1 base and 3 bases, in that order; junction bases with no gene match: 2. The CDR3 totals 13 residues. CDR1 is SQVTM and CDR2 is ANQGSEA in the germline V gene. The CDR3 protein is CSVEGTGHYGYTF. The CDR3 DNA sequence: TGCAGCGTTGAAGGGACAGGACACTATGGCTACACCTTC.

This clone showed up just a few times. V usage is TRBV9 and J usage is TRBJ1-6, with D perhaps matching TRBD1 (6 bases). Germline values: CDR1 SGDLS, CDR2 YYNGEE. Trimming stripped 4 bases from V and 9 bases from J, with 14 bases between. The CDR3 is 14 amino acids. As DNA, the CDR3 is TGTGCCAGCAGCTTAGGGGGGCGCGCTTCACCCCTCCACTTT. Residues: CASSLGGRASPLHF.

This rearrangement joins TRBV25-1 to TRBJ2-7; TRBD1 might be the D (5 bases). Trimming pared 6 bases from V and 3 bases from J, leaving 15 bases between. The V gene's germline CDR1 is MGHDK and CDR2 SYGVNS. The CDR3 runs 14 residues. The CDR3 DNA follows: TGTGCCAGCAGAGCCCCAGGGAATCTCTACGAGCAGTACTTC. It specifies CASRAPGNLYEQYF.

This chain links TRBV11-2 with TRBJ2-7; D is ambiguous. This CDR3 has 15 amino acids. Germline CDR1 reads SGHAT; CDR2 reads FQNNGV. V lost 6 bases and J 3 bases, leaving 18 bases between the germline ends. CDR3 sequence reads: CASSPNPAGGYEQYF. CDR3 nucleotide sequence: TGTGCCAGCAGTCCAAATCCCGCCGGCGGCTACGAGCAGTACTTC.

The V gene is TRBV7-8, the J gene TRBJ2-7; TRBD1 aligns across 8 bases. V shed 4 bases and J 1 base; nucleotides not matched to a gene: 9. The germline V gene has CDR1 SGHVS and CDR2 FQNEAQ. This CDR3 is 16 amino acids long. This chain's CDR3 is CASSSQGAGTSYEQYF. The CDR3 DNA reads TGTGCCAGCAGCTCCCAGGGGGCAGGGACGTCCTACGAGCAGTACTTC.

The chain uses TRBV29-1 and TRBJ1-2; D unresolved. CDR1 and CDR2 (germline): SQVTM, ANQGSEA. Trimming left V 3 bases short and J 4 bases short, with 6 bases between. The CDR3 spans 11 residues. The CDR3 coding sequence is TGCAGCGTTGATTGGGGCTATGGCTACACCTTC. This sequence encodes CSVDWGYGYTF.

This clone appeared many times. This chain links TRBV7-2 with TRBJ1-2; TRBD1 is a possible D gene (5 bases). The germline V gene has CDR1 SGHTA and CDR2 FQGNSA. Trimming removed 5 bases at V and 4 bases at J, with 17 bases between. The CDR3 loop spans 15 amino acids. CDR3 bases: TGTGCCAGCAGCGACCGGGACCCGACCATCTATGGCTACACCTTC. It codes for CASSDRDPTIYGYTF.

J is TRBJ2-7 and V is TRBV7-9; the D call may be TRBD1 or TRBD2 (6 bases each). Germline V gene data show CDR1 as SEHNR and CDR2 as FQNEAQ (reference sequence). V was pared by 4 bases and J by 3 bases, with 13 bases between. There are 14 residues in the CDR3. This CDR3 is CASSWPGANYEQYF. The CDR3 DNA reads TGTGCCAGCAGCTGGCCGGGGGCTAACTACGAGCAGTACTTC.

This clone was seen ten or more times. The chain couples TRBV14 to TRBJ2-5, with 10 positions matching TRBD2. V dropped 1 base and J dropped 1; count of bases not matched to a gene: 6. The CDR3 spans 17 residues. Germline lookup yields CDR1 SGHDN and CDR2 FVKESK. The chain's CDR3 is CASSQGASGGFQETQYF. CDR3 sequence (DNA): TGTGCCAGCAGCCAAGGGGCTAGCGGGGGCTTCCAAGAGACCCAGTACTTC.

The V call is TRBV27, the J call TRBJ2-7; TRBD1 matches 7 bases. Germline V gene data show CDR1 as MNHEY and CDR2 as SMNVEV (reference sequence). This CDR3 is 17 amino acids long. The V segment lost 5 bases and the J segment 2 bases; nucleotides outside the gene matches: 15. This chain's CDR3 is CASSRGFGQVNTYEQYF. The CDR3 coding sequence is TGTGCCAGCAGTAGAGGGTTCGGACAGGTGAACACCTACGAGCAGTACTTC.

The J gene is TRBJ1-1, the V gene TRBV7-9; D is unresolved. Per the germline V gene, CDR1 is SEHNR and CDR2 is FQNEAQ (reference sequence). The V gene lost 5 bases and the J gene lost 6 bases, with 16 bases spanning the gap. The CDR3 runs to 14 residues. CDR3 region: CASSLGERSAEAFF. CDR3 DNA: TGTGCCAGCAGCCTCGGCGAGCGCAGTGCTGAAGCTTTCTTT.

The chain has TRBV7-2 and TRBJ1-1, with D possibly TRBD1 on 6 matching bases. This CDR3 is 14 amino acids long. V lost 2 bases and J lost 0, with 7 bases in between. Per germline, CDR1 SGHTA and CDR2 FQGNSA. This chain's CDR3 is CASSLTGMNTEAFF. DNA of the CDR3: TGTGCCAGCAGCTTAACAGGGATGAACACTGAAGCTTTCTTT.

This clone was observed a few times. This chain connects TRBV5-1 to TRBJ1-2, with D hard to call. V was clipped by 7 bases and J by 2 bases, with 18 bases between them. This CDR3 is built from 15 residues. Germline assignment: CDR1 SGHRS and CDR2 YFSETQ. CDR3 amino acids: CASGSAHTGNYGYTF. The CDR3 DNA is TGCGCCAGCGGTTCGGCTCATACGGGGAACTATGGCTACACCTTC.

This clone turned up a few times. The chain carries TRBV13 and TRBJ2-7, with unresolved D. Trimming took off 3 bases at V and 3 bases at J, with 15 bases between the two ends. The germline V gene encodes CDR1 PRHDT and CDR2 FYEKMQ (reference sequence). CDR3 length: 15 amino acids. This chain's CDR3 is CASSFTRSYHYEQYF. Here the CDR3 DNA reads TGTGCCAGCAGCTTCACGCGGTCTTATCACTACGAGCAGTACTTC. Full variable domain (missing parts from reference TRBV13 and TRBJ2-7): AAGVIQSPRHLIKEKRETATLKCYPIPRHDTVYWYQQGPGQDPQFLISFYEKMQSDKGSIPDRFSAQQFSDYHSELNMSSLELGDSALYFCASSFTRSYHYEQYFGPGTRLTVT.

This clone was observed a handful of times. This chain uses TRBV29-1 with TRBJ1-2, with TRBD1 matching 7 bases. V lost 7 bases and J lost 2; bases outside the gene matches: 4. Germline loops: CDR1 SQVTM, CDR2 ANQGSEA. CDR3 length: 12 amino acids. The CDR3 DNA sequence: TGCAGCGCCGGGACAGAAAACTATGGCTACACCTTC. The encoded protein is CSAGTENYGYTF.

This chain joins TRBV9 and TRBJ2-7, with 9 bases aligning to TRBD1. This CDR3 is 14 amino acids long. Germline V CDR1 and CDR2: SGDLS, YYNGEE. V dropped 3 bases and J dropped 5; count of bases not matched to a gene: 6. The CDR3 sequence is CASSEGQGFNEQYF. CDR3 DNA sequence: TGTGCCAGCAGCGAGGGACAGGGCTTTAACGAGCAGTACTTC.

This rearrangement joins TRBV7-3 to TRBJ2-3; TRBD2 is a possible D gene (7 bases). This CDR3 is built from 14 residues. CDR1 is SGHTA, CDR2 FQGTGA, per germline. The V end lost 1 base, the J end lost 5 bases, and 10 bases lay between the germline ends. CDR3 nucleotides: TGTGCCAGCAGCTTAAACGGGGGGCAAGATACGCAGTATTTT. Amino acids: CASSLNGGQDTQYF.

This chain uses TRBV4-3 with TRBJ1-5; D uncertain. The CDR3 is made up of 17 amino acids. Trimming pared 1 base from V and 0 bases from J, leaving 13 bases between. Looked up from germline, CDR1 is LGHNA and CDR2 is YSLEER. Written as DNA, the CDR3 is TGCGCCAGCAGCCAAGCTGCGGTGATAGGTAGCAATCAGCCCCAGCATTTT. Its translation is CASSQAAVIGSNQPQHF.

This clone was seen a few times. The chain is built from TRBV7-3 and TRBJ2-1; TRBD2 agrees at 7 bases. Germline CDR1 is SGHTA and CDR2 is FQGTGA. The trim removed 5 bases at V and 3 bases at J, leaving 7 bases unmatched. The CDR3 has 15 amino acids. CDR3 DNA: TGTGCCAGCAGCGATCGACTAGCCGGCTACAATGAGCAGTTCTTC. It translates to CASSDRLAGYNEQFF.